A single sample is the source of the 2 T cell receptor beta chains below, sequenced in a study of cytomegalovirus exposure and HLA in healthy donors. With 60 Vbeta and 13 Jbeta primers, the PCR was carried out. Repertoires were generated with immunoSEQ multiplex PCR, while TCRdb's copy carries only in-frame clones and drops some. The top ten clones hold around a tenth of a sample with over 75,000 clones, roughly 86% of them seen once. Material for sequencing was PBMCs. The source is a man aged 25-45 years in good health and CMV-seropositive.

This chain connects TRBV2 to TRBJ2-7, with D perhaps matching TRBD2 (6 bases). The CDR3 has 12 residues. V lost 6 bases and J 4 bases, leaving 10 bases between the germline ends. Germline CDR1 is SNHLY and CDR2 is FYNNEI. The CDR3 DNA follows: TGTGCCAGCAGCGCGGGAAATTACGAGCAGTACTTC. This codes for CASSAGNYEQYF.

This rearrangement joins TRBV30 to TRBJ2-2; 9 bases match TRBD1. The ends lost 0 bases at V and 6 bases at J; junction bases unmatched: 2. CDR1 is GTSNPN, CDR2 SVGIG, per germline (reference sequence). The CDR3 loop spans 14 amino acids. The CDR3 sequence is CAWSVGQGSGELFF. The CDR3 DNA is TGTGCCTGGAGTGTGGGACAGGGTTCCGGGGAGCTGTTTTTT.